This T cell receptor (beta chain) derives from a study of OX40 agonist ivuxolimab in advanced cancers. Findings of the study overall: No determination was made of the antigen specificity of the expanded peripheral T cells. Both CD4+ and CD8+ T cell populations in blood had undergone clonal expansion by week 6 at 0.1 to 3.0 mg/kg.

With regard to this clone: Antigen: not known.

Blood specimens came from baseline, cycle 4 day 1, and cycle 7 day 1. Looked up from germline, CDR1 is SGHAT and CDR2 is FQNNGV. The CDR3 loop spans 13 amino acids. The V gene lost 5 bases and the J gene lost 2 bases, with 10 bases spanning the gap. The data were produced by immunoSEQ multiplex PCR, yet TCRdb's version contains in-frame clones alone and is incomplete. Among around 50,000 clones listed, approximately 90% were seen once. The source of this sequence is an adult with an advanced solid tumor such as melanoma, head and neck, liver or kidney cancer. Sequences were derived from CD4+ or CD8+ T cells sorted from blood, sampled in a trial of the OX40 agonist ivuxolimab. This rearrangement joins TRBV11-2 to TRBJ2-7, with D tentatively TRBD1 (5 bases). The CDR3 region is CASSHDSTYEQYF. CDR3 nucleotides: TGTGCCAGCAGCCACGACAGCACCTACGAGCAGTACTTC. The variable domain in full, completed from reference TRBV11-2 and TRBJ2-7, reads EAGVAQSPRYKIIEKRQSVAFWCNPISGHATLYWYQQILGQGPKLLIQFQNNGVVDDSQLPKDRFSAERLKGVDSTLKIQPAKLEDSAVYLCASSHDSTYEQYFGPGTRLTVT.